This TCR beta chain was identified during a study of shared clonotypes between healthy human individuals. Study-level background: For every donor, three CD4 naive, three CD4 memory, two CD8 naive and one CD8 memory plates were used.

Whole-study results and caveats: The authors expected sequencing depth to affect clonotype sharing among donors. Around 5.4% of naive CD4 clonotypes were common to a few donors.

Deep-level assay runs were performed. Assay: immunoSEQ multiplex PCR; the TCRdb copy retains only in-frame clones and omits some. The data contain around 1.9 million clones, just over 90% of them singletons. In the case of this clone: The antigen remains undetermined.

Terminally differentiated effector memory CD45RA+ cells were excluded by CCR7 positive selection of CD45RO-negative cells. Sample: naive CD8+ T cells from PBMCs. This receptor was identified in a man in his late teens or twenties in good health. Some clones in this sample may be carry-over from other donors' samples.

Written as DNA, the CDR3 is TGTGCCAGCACGACAGTCAGCTCTGGAAACACCATATATTTT. The encoded protein is CASTTVSSGNTIYF. The J gene is TRBJ1-3, the V gene TRBV28, with a weak D call TRBD1 (5 bases). V shed 7 bases and J shed 0 bases, with 10 bases lying between them. Germline CDR1 and CDR2: MDHEN and SYDVKM. The CDR3 spans 14 residues.